Listed below are T cell receptor beta chains from one sample, sequenced in a study of cytomegalovirus exposure and HLA in healthy donors. The repertoire was sequenced with immunoSEQ multiplex PCR; TCRdb's copy has only in-frame clones and lacks some. The sample holds 50,000 or so clones, roughly 90% seen once. The specimen was PBMCs. Every receptor here comes from a young woman in good health and CMV-seronegative. Each CDR3 is given with its conserved first and last residue. Each record gives: CDR3 length, V gene, clone size, D gene, J gene, CDR3 DNA, CDR3 protein. The D gene is left open where the match is weak. Some rows have no size entry. The others give once, few or many, or a class for an expanded clone.

cdr3_length: 17; v_call: TRBV7-9; clone_size: NA; d_call: TRBD2; j_call: TRBJ2-1; cdr3_nt: TGTGCCAGCAGCTCTCGACTAGCGGGGGCGGACTACAATGAGCAGTTCTTC; cdr3_aa: CASSSRLAGADYNEQFF
cdr3_length: 14; v_call: TRBV9; clone_size: NA; d_call: NA; j_call: TRBJ1-5; cdr3_nt: TGTGCCAGCAGCCCGTTCCGGGGGAATCAGCCCCAGCATTTT; cdr3_aa: CASSPFRGNQPQHF
cdr3_length: 16; v_call: TRBV4-3; clone_size: once; d_call: TRBD2; j_call: TRBJ2-7; cdr3_nt: TGCGCCAGCAGCCAAGATCTTCTAGCGGGAGGGCACGAGCAGTACTTC; cdr3_aa: CASSQDLLAGGHEQYF
cdr3_length: 15; v_call: TRBV5-1; clone_size: NA; d_call: NA; j_call: TRBJ2-3; cdr3_nt: TGCGCCAGCAGCTACGGACAGATAAGCACAGATACGCAGTATTTT; cdr3_aa: CASSYGQISTDTQYF
cdr3_length: 14; v_call: TRBV7-8; clone_size: NA; d_call: NA; j_call: TRBJ2-7; cdr3_nt: TGTGCCAGCGCGGAAGTACCCGGTTACTACGAGCAGTACTTC; cdr3_aa: CASAEVPGYYEQYF
cdr3_length: 12; v_call: TRBV28; clone_size: NA; d_call: NA; j_call: TRBJ1-4; cdr3_nt: TGTGCCAGCAGAGACACGGCCGGGGGGCTGTTTTTT; cdr3_aa: CASRDTAGGLFF
cdr3_length: 15; v_call: TRBV6-1; clone_size: NA; d_call: TRBD2; j_call: TRBJ2-7; cdr3_nt: TGTGCCAGCTTTCTAGCGGGAGCTTCGGGCTACGAGCAGTACTTC; cdr3_aa: CASFLAGASGYEQYF
cdr3_length: 19; v_call: TRBV7-9; clone_size: NA; d_call: NA; j_call: TRBJ1-2; cdr3_nt: TGTGCCAGCAGCTTAGCGCGCGGGGGTAGACCGAGTTTGAACTATGGCTACACCTTC; cdr3_aa: CASSLARGGRPSLNYGYTF
cdr3_length: 13; v_call: TRBV6-5; clone_size: NA; d_call: TRBD2; j_call: TRBJ2-7; cdr3_nt: TGTGCCAGCAGTTCAACGGGAGGGGCCGAGCAGTACTTC; cdr3_aa: CASSSTGGAEQYF
cdr3_length: 14; v_call: TRBV6-1; clone_size: NA; d_call: TRBD1; j_call: TRBJ1-1; cdr3_nt: TGTGCCAGCGCTCTCGGGACAGGGGACACTGAAGCTTTCTTT; cdr3_aa: CASALGTGDTEAFF
cdr3_length: 15; v_call: TRBV5-4; clone_size: NA; d_call: NA; j_call: TRBJ2-1; cdr3_nt: TGTGCCAGCAGCCCGGACTTGAGCTCCTACAATGAGCAGTTCTTC; cdr3_aa: CASSPDLSSYNEQFF
cdr3_length: 15; v_call: TRBV6-6; clone_size: many; d_call: TRBD1; j_call: TRBJ2-7; cdr3_nt: TGTGCCAGCACTCTAGAGGGGGCCAGCTCCTACGAGCAGTACTTC; cdr3_aa: CASTLEGASSYEQYF
cdr3_length: 14; v_call: TRBV19; clone_size: NA; d_call: NA; j_call: TRBJ2-1; cdr3_nt: TGTGCCAGTAGTATTACTGCGGGACGTAATGAGCAGTTCTTC; cdr3_aa: CASSITAGRNEQFF
cdr3_length: 15; v_call: TRBV7-7; clone_size: NA; d_call: TRBD2; j_call: TRBJ2-7; cdr3_nt: TGTGCTAGCAGCTTGGGAATGGGGACTAGTAACGAGCAGTACTTC; cdr3_aa: CASSLGMGTSNEQYF
cdr3_length: 16; v_call: TRBV6-6; clone_size: few; d_call: TRBD2; j_call: TRBJ2-2; cdr3_nt: TGTGCCAGCAGAACGACTAGCGGGGGGGGCACCGGGGAGCTGTTTTTT; cdr3_aa: CASRTTSGGGTGELFF
cdr3_length: 14; v_call: TRBV4-3; clone_size: NA; d_call: TRBD2; j_call: TRBJ2-1; cdr3_nt: TGCGCCAGCAGATTTGCGGGAGTGGGGAATGAGCAGTTCTTC; cdr3_aa: CASRFAGVGNEQFF
cdr3_length: 16; v_call: TRBV7-2; clone_size: once; d_call: TRBD2; j_call: TRBJ2-7; cdr3_nt: TGTGCCAGCAGCCTGGAACGTAGCGGGGGATACTACGAGCAGTACTTC; cdr3_aa: CASSLERSGGYYEQYF
cdr3_length: 15; v_call: TRBV10-3; clone_size: NA; d_call: TRBD2; j_call: TRBJ2-7; cdr3_nt: TGTGCCATCAGCAGCCTTAGCGGGGCCCGAAGCGAGCAGTACTTC; cdr3_aa: CAISSLSGARSEQYF
cdr3_length: 13; v_call: TRBV19; clone_size: NA; d_call: NA; j_call: TRBJ1-2; cdr3_nt: TGTGCCAGTAGTATGCGGGCCAGCTATGGCTACACCTTC; cdr3_aa: CASSMRASYGYTF
cdr3_length: 15; v_call: TRBV18; clone_size: NA; d_call: TRBD2; j_call: TRBJ2-7; cdr3_nt: TGTGCCAGCTCATCCTTCGGGACTAGCGGGAACGAGCAGTACTTC; cdr3_aa: CASSSFGTSGNEQYF
cdr3_length: 15; v_call: TRBV10-3; clone_size: NA; d_call: TRBD1; j_call: TRBJ2-7; cdr3_nt: TGTGCCATCAGTGATCCGGGACAGGGGGTTTACGAGCAGTACTTC; cdr3_aa: CAISDPGQGVYEQYF
cdr3_length: 14; v_call: TRBV5-1; clone_size: NA; d_call: NA; j_call: TRBJ2-5; cdr3_nt: TGCGCCAGCAGCCGCAGTGTAGAGGAAGAGACCCAGTACTTC; cdr3_aa: CASSRSVEEETQYF
cdr3_length: 13; v_call: TRBV7-2; clone_size: NA; d_call: TRBD2; j_call: TRBJ2-3; cdr3_nt: TGTGCCAGCAGCTTCGGGAGGTCCGGGACCCTTTTTTTT; cdr3_aa: CASSFGRSGTLFF
cdr3_length: 15; v_call: TRBV5-8; clone_size: once; d_call: NA; j_call: TRBJ1-4; cdr3_nt: TGTGCCAGCAGCTTGCTTGGCAGGGGTCTTGAAAAACTGTTTTTT; cdr3_aa: CASSLLGRGLEKLFF
cdr3_length: 15; v_call: TRBV10-3; clone_size: NA; d_call: NA; j_call: TRBJ1-3; cdr3_nt: TGTGCCATCAGTGAGATCACAGGAGCTGGAAACACCATATATTTT; cdr3_aa: CAISEITGAGNTIYF
cdr3_length: 12; v_call: TRBV6-5; clone_size: NA; d_call: NA; j_call: TRBJ2-2; cdr3_nt: TGTGCCAGCAGACCCGAGGCCGGGGAGCTGTTTTTT; cdr3_aa: CASRPEAGELFF
cdr3_length: 14; v_call: TRBV10-2; clone_size: NA; d_call: NA; j_call: TRBJ2-1; cdr3_nt: TGCGCCAGCAGTGAGGGGAGCTCCTACAATGAGCAGTTCTTC; cdr3_aa: CASSEGSSYNEQFF
cdr3_length: 14; v_call: TRBV7-9; clone_size: once; d_call: NA; j_call: TRBJ1-3; cdr3_nt: TGTGCCAGCAGTTACACCCGTCCTGGAAACACCATATATTTT; cdr3_aa: CASSYTRPGNTIYF
cdr3_length: 13; v_call: TRBV6-5; clone_size: NA; d_call: NA; j_call: TRBJ1-5; cdr3_nt: TGTGCCAGCAGTCAACTTCGGGGTCAGCCCCAGCATTTT; cdr3_aa: CASSQLRGQPQHF
cdr3_length: 13; v_call: TRBV6-5; clone_size: NA; d_call: NA; j_call: TRBJ2-2; cdr3_nt: TGTGCCAGCAGTACAATCAACACCGGGGAGCTGTTTTTT; cdr3_aa: CASSTINTGELFF
cdr3_length: 18; v_call: TRBV18; clone_size: NA; d_call: NA; j_call: TRBJ2-3; cdr3_nt: TGTGCCAGCTCACCACCGCTAACGGGAGATCAGTTGGTGGATACGCAGTATTTT; cdr3_aa: CASSPPLTGDQLVDTQYF
cdr3_length: 16; v_call: TRBV7-9; clone_size: NA; d_call: NA; j_call: TRBJ2-5; cdr3_nt: TGTGCCAGCAGCTTAGAGTATTCAAGCGGGCGAGAGACCCAGTACTTC; cdr3_aa: CASSLEYSSGRETQYF
cdr3_length: 14; v_call: TRBV6-5; clone_size: NA; d_call: TRBD1; j_call: TRBJ1-2; cdr3_nt: TGTGCCAGTCGTGCGACAGGGGGCATCTATGGCTACACCTTC; cdr3_aa: CASRATGGIYGYTF
cdr3_length: 13; v_call: TRBV7-9; clone_size: NA; d_call: NA; j_call: TRBJ2-1; cdr3_nt: TGTGCCAGCAGCTTAGGAGGTGGGAATGAGCAGTTCTTC; cdr3_aa: CASSLGGGNEQFF
cdr3_length: 16; v_call: TRBV19; clone_size: NA; d_call: TRBD2; j_call: TRBJ2-1; cdr3_nt: TGTGCCAGTAGTATTCTAACTAGCGGGAGTATCAATGAGCAGTTCTTC; cdr3_aa: CASSILTSGSINEQFF
cdr3_length: 14; v_call: TRBV28; clone_size: NA; d_call: NA; j_call: TRBJ1-4; cdr3_nt: TGTGCCAGCAGTTTACATTCAACTAATGAAAAACTGTTTTTT; cdr3_aa: CASSLHSTNEKLFF
cdr3_length: 18; v_call: TRBV28; clone_size: NA; d_call: NA; j_call: TRBJ2-6; cdr3_nt: TGTGCCAGCAGTGCCCTCTCACAGGGTGCGACTGGGGCCAACGTCCTGACTTTC; cdr3_aa: CASSALSQGATGANVLTF
cdr3_length: 19; v_call: TRBV5-1; clone_size: NA; d_call: TRBD1; j_call: TRBJ1-1; cdr3_nt: TGCGCCAGCAGCCAGGGCGCGTTGGGACAGGGGTTTTCGAACACTGAAGCTTTCTTT; cdr3_aa: CASSQGALGQGFSNTEAFF
cdr3_length: 15; v_call: TRBV25-1; clone_size: NA; d_call: TRBD2; j_call: TRBJ2-1; cdr3_nt: TGTGCCAGCTTACCTGGACTAGCGGAGAACAATGAGCAGTTCTTC; cdr3_aa: CASLPGLAENNEQFF
cdr3_length: 14; v_call: TRBV30; clone_size: NA; d_call: NA; j_call: TRBJ1-1; cdr3_nt: TGTGCCTGGAGTGCCCTGACGGGGAACACTGAAGCTTTCTTT; cdr3_aa: CAWSALTGNTEAFF
cdr3_length: 16; v_call: TRBV18; clone_size: NA; d_call: NA; j_call: TRBJ1-5; cdr3_nt: TGTGCCAGCTCACCAGGCCCGGGGTATAGCAATCAGCCCCAGCATTTT; cdr3_aa: CASSPGPGYSNQPQHF
cdr3_length: 14; v_call: TRBV7-2; clone_size: NA; d_call: TRBD2; j_call: TRBJ2-2; cdr3_nt: TGTGCCAGCACCGGACTAGCGGGAGGGCGGGAGCTGTTTTTT; cdr3_aa: CASTGLAGGRELFF
cdr3_length: 13; v_call: TRBV14; clone_size: NA; d_call: TRBD2; j_call: TRBJ2-7; cdr3_nt: TGTGCCAGCAGCCTAGCGGGTACCTACGAGCAGTACTTC; cdr3_aa: CASSLAGTYEQYF
cdr3_length: 11; v_call: TRBV7-6; clone_size: NA; d_call: NA; j_call: TRBJ2-5; cdr3_nt: TGTGCCAGCAGCCTACAAGAGACCCAGTACTTC; cdr3_aa: CASSLQETQYF
cdr3_length: 13; v_call: TRBV5-1; clone_size: few; d_call: TRBD1; j_call: TRBJ2-7; cdr3_nt: TGCGCCAGCAGCTCGACAGGGCCCTACGAGCAGTACTTC; cdr3_aa: CASSSTGPYEQYF
cdr3_length: 16; v_call: TRBV2; clone_size: NA; d_call: TRBD1; j_call: TRBJ2-1; cdr3_nt: TGTGCCAGCAGTGCCAGGGGGCGCGTGATGGGCAATGAGCAGTTCTTC; cdr3_aa: CASSARGRVMGNEQFF
cdr3_length: 11; v_call: TRBV6-5; clone_size: NA; d_call: TRBD1; j_call: TRBJ2-5; cdr3_nt: TGTGCCAGCAGTGACAGGGGAGCCCAGTACTTC; cdr3_aa: CASSDRGAQYF
cdr3_length: 15; v_call: TRBV18; clone_size: NA; d_call: NA; j_call: TRBJ2-2; cdr3_nt: TGTGCCAGCTCACCAAACAGGTGTTGCACCGGGGAGCTGTTTTTT; cdr3_aa: CASSPNRCCTGELFF
cdr3_length: 17; v_call: TRBV28; clone_size: NA; d_call: NA; j_call: TRBJ1-5; cdr3_nt: TGTGCCAGCAGGCAGTATCCCGGGGGGGCAGGCAATCAGCCCCAGCATTTT; cdr3_aa: CASRQYPGGAGNQPQHF
cdr3_length: 16; v_call: TRBV7-6; clone_size: NA; d_call: TRBD1; j_call: TRBJ2-1; cdr3_nt: TGTGCCAGCAGCTCGGGGGACAGGGCGGGGTACAATGAGCAGTTCTTC; cdr3_aa: CASSSGDRAGYNEQFF
cdr3_length: 14; v_call: TRBV27; clone_size: NA; d_call: NA; j_call: TRBJ1-4; cdr3_nt: TGTGCCAGCAGCAGAACCCGGGACTCTGAAAAACTGTTTTTT; cdr3_aa: CASSRTRDSEKLFF
cdr3_length: 15; v_call: TRBV25-1; clone_size: NA; d_call: NA; j_call: TRBJ2-3; cdr3_nt: TGTGCCAGCAGTGAATTTGCCGGTAGGGAGGATACGCAGTATTTT; cdr3_aa: CASSEFAGREDTQYF
cdr3_length: 14; v_call: TRBV10-3; clone_size: NA; d_call: NA; j_call: TRBJ1-2; cdr3_nt: TGTGCCATCACCGACTTGCCAGGGTCGGAAAGGGCTCTCTTC; cdr3_aa: CAITDLPGSERALF